The 21 T cell receptor beta chains below come from one sample, sequenced in a study of technical replicates of blood from several donors. Only in-frame clones appear in the TCRdb table, and some are missing; sequencing was by immunoSEQ multiplex PCR. The sample lists 75,000 to 95,000 clones; about 93% were seen once. Specimen: T cells isolated from PBMCs. Receptor source: a human donor in good health.

The chain recombines TRBV28 with TRBJ1-4; 10 bases fit TRBD1. In germline, CDR1 is MDHEN, CDR2 SYDVKM. After removal of 5 bases from V and 9 bases from J, the junction contained 6 bases not matched to a gene. The CDR3 is 14 residues long. CDR3 DNA sequence: TGTGCCAGCAGTCCCGACAGGGGGCCGAAAAAACTGTTTTTT. Protein: CASSPDRGPKKLFF.

The V and J genes are TRBV4-1 and TRBJ2-5; maybe TRBD2 (7 bases). Germline loops: CDR1 MGHRA, CDR2 YSYEKL. V was pared by 0 bases and J by 9 bases, with 32 bases between. The CDR3 totals 20 residues. Written as DNA, the CDR3 is TGCGCCAGCAGCCAAGAACGAGGGGGAGGGCCGCGGGTTGAAACGGTGGCCCAGTACTTC. Its translation: CASSQERGGGPRVETVAQYF.

The chain couples TRBV6-5 to TRBJ2-1; a possible D gene is TRBD2 (6 bases). Trimming left V 0 bases short and J 0 bases short, with 9 bases between. Germline V gene lookup returns CDR1 MNHEY and CDR2 SVGAGI. The CDR3 runs 16 residues. CDR3 sequence (DNA): TGTGCCAGCAGTTACTCGACGGGAGACTCCTACAATGAGCAGTTCTTC. Amino acids: CASSYSTGDSYNEQFF.

This clone was observed a single time. This chain joins TRBV28 and TRBJ2-1; TRBD2 might be the D (5 bases). There are 12 residues in the CDR3. CDR1 and CDR2 from the germline V gene are MDHEN and SYDVKM. V lost 6 bases to trimming and J lost 7 bases, with 10 bases between them. This chain's CDR3 is CASSPPGNEQFF. The CDR3 DNA sequence: TGTGCCAGCAGCCCACCGGGGAATGAGCAGTTCTTC.

This chain connects TRBV9 to TRBJ2-1; D may be TRBD2 (6 bases). Germline-derived CDR1 and CDR2 are SGDLS and YYNGEE. The CDR3 is 16 residues long. V was cut by 1 base and J by 4 bases, with 15 bases left in between. The CDR3 DNA reads as TGTGCCAGCAGCGTATGGGGGGTTGGGAGATACAATGAGCAGTTCTTC. It is translated as CASSVWGVGRYNEQFF. Drawing the rest from reference TRBV9 and TRBJ2-1, the complete variable domain is DSGVTQTPKHLITATGQRVTLRCSPRSGDLSVYWYQQSLDQGLQFLIQYYNGEERAKGNILERFSAQQFPDLHSELNLSSLELGDSALYFCASSVWGVGRYNEQFFGPGTRLTVL.

J is TRBJ2-7 and V is TRBV2; a possible D gene is TRBD1 (6 bases). Trimming left V 6 bases short and J 0 bases short, with 21 bases between. CDR1 is SNHLY and CDR2 is FYNNEI in the germline V gene. The CDR3 extends over 17 amino acids. Written as DNA, the CDR3 is TGTGCCAGCAGGGACCCACTACAGGGCGCAAGCTCCTACGAGCAGTACTTC. Its translation: CASRDPLQGASSYEQYF.

This chain uses TRBV27 with TRBJ1-2; 12 bases match TRBD1. CDR3 length: 16 residues. With V trimmed by 2 bases and J by 5 bases, 6 bases remained unmatched. Germline V gene data show CDR1 as MNHEY and CDR2 as SMNVEV (reference sequence). The DNA of the CDR3 is TGTGCCAGCAGTTTACGGGACAGGGGGCGAGCTTATGGCTACACCTTC. As protein: CASSLRDRGRAYGYTF.

This sequence joins TRBV28 and TRBJ2-4, with 8 nucleotides matching TRBD1. Trimming removed 5 bases from V and 2 bases from J; junction bases left unmatched: 8. CDR3 size: 16 residues. Germline loops: CDR1 MDHEN, CDR2 SYDVKM. The CDR3 DNA is TGTGCCAGCAGTCAGGACAGGGTAGGGCCCAAAAACATTCAGTACTTC. This gives the protein CASSQDRVGPKNIQYF.

J is TRBJ2-7 and V is TRBV28; TRBD1 matches at 8 bases. V shed 6 bases, J shed 7 bases, and the junction held 17 bases outside the gene matches. The CDR3 extends over 16 amino acids. Per the germline V gene, CDR1 is MDHEN and CDR2 is SYDVKM. CDR3 in DNA: TGTGCCAGCAGAGAGGAGACCGGGACAGGCCTACGAGAGCAGTACTTC. This translates into CASREETGTGLREQYF.

This clone was recorded once. The genes are TRBV5-4 and TRBJ1-4; a possible D gene is TRBD1 (5 bases). The germline V and J ends were trimmed by 4 bases and 8 bases, with 15 bases remaining between them. CDR1 is SGHNT and CDR2 is YYREEE in the germline V gene (reference sequence). This CDR3 has 14 residues. CDR3 region: CASSPEAGNEKLFF. CDR3 DNA: TGTGCCAGCAGCCCAGAGGCAGGGAACGAAAAACTGTTTTTT.

The V call is TRBV29-1, the J call TRBJ1-2, with no clear D. In germline, CDR1 is SQVTM, CDR2 ANQGSEA. CDR3 length: 13 residues. Trimming removed 3 bases from V and 3 bases from J, with 11 bases in between. This CDR3 is CSVDGQRDYGYTF. Written as DNA, the CDR3 is TGCAGCGTTGATGGGCAGAGGGACTATGGCTACACCTTC.

V gene TRBV2 combines with J gene TRBJ2-3; no reliable D call. The CDR3 runs to 15 residues. CDR1 is SNHLY and CDR2 is FYNNEI in the germline V gene. Between the trimmed V and J ends, which lost 1 base and 2 bases, there was a span of 10 bases. For the CDR3, the DNA is TGTGCCAGCAGTGAAGGGTTGACACACACAGATACGCAGTATTTT. This translates into CASSEGLTHTDTQYF.

This clone appeared a few times. The V call is TRBV30, the J call TRBJ1-3; D remains unclear. The CDR3 extends over 15 amino acids. V gave up 0 bases and J gave up 1 base, with 10 bases separating them. CDR1 GTSNPN and CDR2 SVGIG come from the germline V gene (reference sequence). CDR3: CAWSVLGFSGNTIYF. DNA of the CDR3: TGTGCCTGGAGTGTACTAGGGTTTTCTGGAAACACCATATATTTT. The full variable domain, with the rest looked up from reference TRBV30 and TRBJ1-3, is SQTIHQWPATLVQPVGSPLSLECTVEGTSNPNLYWYRQAAGRGLQLLFYSVGIGQISSEVPQNLSASRPQDRQFILSSKKLLLSDSGFYLCAWSVLGFSGNTIYFGEGSWLTVV.

The chain joins TRBV5-4 to TRBJ2-2; 8 bases fit TRBD2. V gave up 2 bases and J gave up 3 bases; unmatched junction bases: 6. CDR1 is SGHNT and CDR2 is YYREEE in the germline V gene (reference sequence). The CDR3 covers 16 residues. CDR3 in amino acids: CASSLPTGGDTGELFF. CDR3 nucleotide sequence: TGTGCCAGCAGCTTACCTACGGGGGGGGACACCGGGGAGCTGTTTTTT.

CDR3 sequence reads: CASPYEVTRQARGIDSPLHF. The CDR3 DNA sequence: TGTGCCAGCCCCTATGAGGTGACGAGACAGGCCAGGGGGATAGATTCACCCCTCCACTTT. The chain has TRBV7-3 and TRBJ1-6, with 7 bases matching TRBD1. Germline V gives CDR1 SGHTA, CDR2 FQGTGA. With 8 bases clipped from V and 8 bases from J, the junction kept 27 bases outside the gene matches. The CDR3 covers 20 residues. Full variable domain (outside the CDR3, taken from reference TRBV7-3 and TRBJ1-6): GAGVSQTPSNKVTEKGKYVELRCDPISGHTALYWYRQSLGQGPEFLIYFQGTGAADDSGLPNDRFFAVRPEGSVSTLKIQRTERGDSAVYLCASPYEVTRQARGIDSPLHFGNGTRLTVT.

The CDR3, as DNA: TGCGCCAGCAGCTTGGCCTTTAGCGGGGGGGGACACAATGAGCAGTTCTTC. Translated, it gives CASSLAFSGGGHNEQFF. V and J are TRBV5-1 and TRBJ2-1, with 11 nucleotides matching TRBD2. CDR1 SGHRS and CDR2 YFSETQ come from the germline V gene. Trimming cost V 0 bases and J 5 bases; bases outside gene matches: 7. The CDR3 runs to 17 residues.

CDR3 amino acids: CASSPSQATNEKLFF. CDR3 bases: TGCGCCAGCAGCCCATCCCAGGCAACTAATGAAAAACTGTTTTTT. The J gene is TRBJ1-4, the V gene TRBV4-1; D uncertain. The germline V gene encodes CDR1 MGHRA and CDR2 YSYEKL. V lost 4 bases and J lost 0, with 9 bases in between. The CDR3 totals 15 residues.

CDR3 sequence reads: CSVELAGASYEQYF. For the CDR3, the DNA is TGCAGCGTTGAACTAGCGGGGGCCTCCTACGAGCAGTACTTC. The chain couples TRBV29-1 to TRBJ2-7, with 10 bases fitting TRBD2. After removal of 2 bases from V and 0 bases from J, the junction contained 1 base not matched to a gene. Per germline, CDR1 SQVTM and CDR2 ANQGSEA. The CDR3 length is 14 residues.

The chain has TRBV5-5 and TRBJ2-7, with 7 bases fitting TRBD1. Germline CDR1 and CDR2: SGHKS and YYEKEE (reference sequence). The CDR3 runs to 14 residues. Trimming cost V 0 bases and J 4 bases; bases outside gene matches: 4. CDR3 DNA: TGTGCCAGCAGCTTGGATGTACAGGGGTACGAGCAGTACTTC. Translation: CASSLDVQGYEQYF.

This chain uses TRBV5-1 with TRBJ1-3; D possibly corresponds to TRBD1 (6 bases). The CDR3 has 15 amino acids. Germline V gene data show CDR1 as SGHRS and CDR2 as YFSETQ. Trimming pared 4 bases from V and 4 bases from J, leaving 15 bases between. CDR3 nucleotide sequence: TGCGCCAGCAGCCTGCAGGGGCTACCAGGAAACACCATATATTTT. Translation gives CASSLQGLPGNTIYF.

The rearrangement links TRBV2 to TRBJ2-7; TRBD2 might be the D (5 bases). There are 14 residues in the CDR3. Trimming removed 11 bases at V and 3 bases at J, with 20 bases between. CDR1 and CDR2 from the germline V gene are SNHLY and FYNNEI. CDR3 DNA sequence: TGTGCCCACTACCGGACTCGGGGAGACTACGAGCAGTACTTC. It yields the protein CAHYRTRGDYEQYF.